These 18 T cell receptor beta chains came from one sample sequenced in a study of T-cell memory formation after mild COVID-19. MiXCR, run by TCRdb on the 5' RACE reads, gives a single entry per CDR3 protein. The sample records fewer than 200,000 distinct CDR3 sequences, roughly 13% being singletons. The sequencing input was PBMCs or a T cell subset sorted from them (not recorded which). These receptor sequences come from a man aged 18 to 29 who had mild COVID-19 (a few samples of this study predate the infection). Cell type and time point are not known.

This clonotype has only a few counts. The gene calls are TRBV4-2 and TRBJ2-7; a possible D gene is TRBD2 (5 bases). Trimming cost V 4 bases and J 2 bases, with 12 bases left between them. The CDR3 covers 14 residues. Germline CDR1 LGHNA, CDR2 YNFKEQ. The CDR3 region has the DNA TGTGCCAGCAGCCTTGGGGTCGGGGCCTACGAGCAGTACTTC. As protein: CASSLGVGAYEQYF.

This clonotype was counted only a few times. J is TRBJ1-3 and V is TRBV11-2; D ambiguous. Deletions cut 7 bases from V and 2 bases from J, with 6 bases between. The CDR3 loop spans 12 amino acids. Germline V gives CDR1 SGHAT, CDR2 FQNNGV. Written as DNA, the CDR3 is TGTGCCAGCACGAGGGCTGGAAACACCATATATTTT. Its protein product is CASTRAGNTIYF.

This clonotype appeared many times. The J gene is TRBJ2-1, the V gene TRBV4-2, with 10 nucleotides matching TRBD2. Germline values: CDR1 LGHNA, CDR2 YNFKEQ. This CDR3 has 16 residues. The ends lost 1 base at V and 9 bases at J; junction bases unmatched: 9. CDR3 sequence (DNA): TGTGCCAGCAGCCAAGTCCATAGCGGGGGGTATGTTGAGCAGTTCTTC. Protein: CASSQVHSGGYVEQFF.

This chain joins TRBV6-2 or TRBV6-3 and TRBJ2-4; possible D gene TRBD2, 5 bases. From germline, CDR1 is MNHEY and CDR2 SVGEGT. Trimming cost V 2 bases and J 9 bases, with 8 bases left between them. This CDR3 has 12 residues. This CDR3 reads CASSYPGFIQYF. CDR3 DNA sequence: TGTGCCAGCAGTTACCCGGGGTTCATTCAGTACTTC.

The CDR3 is CASSETGGYGYTF. The CDR3 nucleotides read TGTGCCAGCAGTGAAACAGGGGGATATGGCTACACCTTC. This chain connects TRBV6-1 to TRBJ1-2, with 8 nucleotides matching TRBD1. The germline gives CDR1 MNHNS, CDR2 SASEGT. The CDR3 is made up of 13 amino acids. After removal of 2 bases from V and 5 bases from J, the junction contained 1 base not matched to a gene.

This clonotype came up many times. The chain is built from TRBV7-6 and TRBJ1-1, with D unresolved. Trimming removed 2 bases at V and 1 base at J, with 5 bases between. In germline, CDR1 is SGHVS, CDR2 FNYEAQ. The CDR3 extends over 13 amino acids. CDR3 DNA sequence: TGTGCCAGCAGCTTACTGGAGAACACTGAAGCTTTCTTT. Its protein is CASSLLENTEAFF.

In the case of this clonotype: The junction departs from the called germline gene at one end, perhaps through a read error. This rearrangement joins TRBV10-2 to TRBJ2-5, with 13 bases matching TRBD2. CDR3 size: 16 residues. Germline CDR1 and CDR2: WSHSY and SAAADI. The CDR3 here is CASNEGTSGVGETQYF. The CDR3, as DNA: TGCGCCAGCAATGAGGGGACTAGCGGGGTGGGGGAGACCCAGTACTTC.

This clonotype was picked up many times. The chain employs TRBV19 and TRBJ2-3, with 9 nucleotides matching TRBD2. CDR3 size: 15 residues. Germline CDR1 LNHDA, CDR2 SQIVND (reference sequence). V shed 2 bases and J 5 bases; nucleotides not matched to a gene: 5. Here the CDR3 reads CASSIRRGGLDTQYF. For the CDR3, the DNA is TGTGCCAGTAGTATAAGGCGGGGGGGCCTAGATACGCAGTATTTT.

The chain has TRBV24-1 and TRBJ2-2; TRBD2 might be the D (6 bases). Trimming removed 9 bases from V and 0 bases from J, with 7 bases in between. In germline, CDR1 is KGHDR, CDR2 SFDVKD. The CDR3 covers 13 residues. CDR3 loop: CATRGTNTGELFF. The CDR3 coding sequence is TGTGCCACCCGGGGGACGAACACCGGGGAGCTGTTTTTT.

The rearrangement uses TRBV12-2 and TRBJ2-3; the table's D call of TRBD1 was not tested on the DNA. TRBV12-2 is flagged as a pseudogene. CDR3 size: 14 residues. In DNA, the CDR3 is TGTGCAAGTCGCACGGGGGGGTTCACAGATACGCAGTATTTT. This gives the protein CASRTGGFTDTQYF.

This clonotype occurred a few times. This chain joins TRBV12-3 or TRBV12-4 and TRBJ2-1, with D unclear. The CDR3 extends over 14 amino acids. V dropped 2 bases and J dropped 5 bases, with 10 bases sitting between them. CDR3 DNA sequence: TGTGCCAGCAGTTTAAGTGACGGAAACAATGAGCAGTTCTTC. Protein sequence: CASSLSDGNNEQFF.

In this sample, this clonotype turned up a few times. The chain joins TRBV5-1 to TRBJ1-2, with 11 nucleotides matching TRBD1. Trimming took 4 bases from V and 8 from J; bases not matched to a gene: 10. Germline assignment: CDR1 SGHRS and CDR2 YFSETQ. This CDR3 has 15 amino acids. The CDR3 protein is CASSPGQGALFGYTF. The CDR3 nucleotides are TGCGCCAGCAGCCCTGGACAGGGGGCGCTTTTCGGCTACACCTTC. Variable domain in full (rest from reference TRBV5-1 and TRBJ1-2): KAGVTQTPRYLIKTRGQQVTLSCSPISGHRSVSWYQQTPGQGLQFLFEYFSETQRNKGNFPGRFSGRQFSNSRSEMNVSTLELGDSALYLCASSPGQGALFGYTFGSGTRLTVV.

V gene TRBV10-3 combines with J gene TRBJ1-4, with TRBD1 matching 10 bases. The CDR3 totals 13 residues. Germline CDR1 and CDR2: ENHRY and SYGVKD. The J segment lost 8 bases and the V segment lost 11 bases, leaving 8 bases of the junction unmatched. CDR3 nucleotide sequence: TGTGCCGCCACCGGGACAGGGGAGGAAAAACTGTTTTTT. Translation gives CAATGTGEEKLFF.

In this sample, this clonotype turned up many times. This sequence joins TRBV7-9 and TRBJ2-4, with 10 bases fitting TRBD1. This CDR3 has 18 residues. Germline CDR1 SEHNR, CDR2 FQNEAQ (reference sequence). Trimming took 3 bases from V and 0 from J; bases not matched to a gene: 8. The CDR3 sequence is CASSFGQGDPIAKNIQYF. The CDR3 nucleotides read TGTGCCAGCAGCTTCGGACAGGGGGACCCAATAGCCAAAAACATTCAGTACTTC. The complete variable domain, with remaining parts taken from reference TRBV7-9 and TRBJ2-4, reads DTGVSQNPRHKITKRGQNVTFRCDPISEHNRLYWYRQTLGQGPEFLTYFQNEAQLEKSRLLSDRFSAERPKGSFSTLEIQRTEQGDSAMYLCASSFGQGDPIAKNIQYFGAGTRLSVL.

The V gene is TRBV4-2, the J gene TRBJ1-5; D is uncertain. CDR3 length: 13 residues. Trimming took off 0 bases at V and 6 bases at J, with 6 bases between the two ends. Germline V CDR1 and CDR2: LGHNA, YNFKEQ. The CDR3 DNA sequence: TGTGCCAGCAGCCAAGATTTGGTTCAGCCCCAGCATTTT. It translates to CASSQDLVQPQHF.

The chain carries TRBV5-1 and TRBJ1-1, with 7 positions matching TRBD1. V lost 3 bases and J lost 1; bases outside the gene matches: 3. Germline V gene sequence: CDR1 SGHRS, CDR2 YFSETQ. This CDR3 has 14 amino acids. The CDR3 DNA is TGCGCCAGCAGCTCCTACAGGGGGAACACTGAAGCTTTCTTT. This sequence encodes CASSSYRGNTEAFF.

CDR3 in amino acids: CASSPERRTDTQYF. For the CDR3, the DNA is TGTGCCAGCAGTCCAGAACGGCGAACAGATACGCAGTATTTT. The chain is built from TRBV5-5 and TRBJ2-3; D is uncertain. This CDR3 spans 14 amino acids. Looked up from germline, CDR1 is SGHKS and CDR2 is YYEKEE (reference sequence). V lost 5 bases and J lost 3, with 13 bases in between.

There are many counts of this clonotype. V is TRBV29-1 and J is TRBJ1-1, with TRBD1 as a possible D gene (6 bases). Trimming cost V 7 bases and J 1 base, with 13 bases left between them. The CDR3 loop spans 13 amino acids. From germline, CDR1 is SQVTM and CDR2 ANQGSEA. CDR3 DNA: TGCAGCGCTGCGCAGGGGACGAACACTGAAGCTTTCTTT. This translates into CSAAQGTNTEAFF. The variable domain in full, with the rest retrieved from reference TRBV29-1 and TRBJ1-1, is SAVISQKPSRDICQRGTSLTIQCQVDSQVTMMFWYRQQPGQSLTLIATANQGSEATYESGFVIDKFPISRPNLTFSTLTVSNMSPEDSSIYLCSAAQGTNTEAFFGQGTRLTVV.